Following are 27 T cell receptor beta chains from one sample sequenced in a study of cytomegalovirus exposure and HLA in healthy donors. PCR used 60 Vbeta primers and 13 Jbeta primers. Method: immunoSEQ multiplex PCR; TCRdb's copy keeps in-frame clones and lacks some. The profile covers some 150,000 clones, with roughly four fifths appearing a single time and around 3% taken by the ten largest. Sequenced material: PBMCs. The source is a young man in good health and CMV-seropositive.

Here the CDR3 reads CAWSTRRGIGNQPQHF. Here the CDR3 DNA reads TGTGCCTGGAGTACCCGCCGGGGGATAGGAAATCAGCCCCAGCATTTT. V usage is TRBV30 and J usage is TRBJ1-5, with D perhaps matching TRBD1 (5 bases). The CDR3 loop spans 16 amino acids. The germline V gene has CDR1 GTSNPN and CDR2 SVGIG (reference sequence). V was pared by 2 bases and J by 4 bases, with 18 bases between.

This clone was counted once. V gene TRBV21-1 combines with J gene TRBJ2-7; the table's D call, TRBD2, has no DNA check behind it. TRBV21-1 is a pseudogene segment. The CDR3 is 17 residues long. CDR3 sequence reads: CASSKGLAGGPTYEQYF. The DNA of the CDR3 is TGTGCCAGCAGCAAGGGACTAGCGGGAGGGCCCACCTACGAGCAGTACTTC.

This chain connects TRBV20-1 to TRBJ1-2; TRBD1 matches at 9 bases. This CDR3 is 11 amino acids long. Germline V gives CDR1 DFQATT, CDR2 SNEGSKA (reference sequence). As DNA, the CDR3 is TGCAGCGCCACAGGGGGCTCTGGCTACACCTTC. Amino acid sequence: CSATGGSGYTF.

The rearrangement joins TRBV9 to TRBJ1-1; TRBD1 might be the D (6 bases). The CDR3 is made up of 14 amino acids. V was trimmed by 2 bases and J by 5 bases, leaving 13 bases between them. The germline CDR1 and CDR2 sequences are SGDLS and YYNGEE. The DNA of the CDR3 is TGTGCCAGCAGCGTTACAGGGAGGGGAACTGAAGCTTTCTTT. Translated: CASSVTGRGTEAFF.

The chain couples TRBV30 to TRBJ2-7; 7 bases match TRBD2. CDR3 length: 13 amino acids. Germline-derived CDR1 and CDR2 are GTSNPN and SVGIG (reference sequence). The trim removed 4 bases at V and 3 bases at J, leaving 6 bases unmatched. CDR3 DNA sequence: TGTGCCTGGACCCTCGGGGGGATCTACGAGCAGTACTTC. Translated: CAWTLGGIYEQYF.

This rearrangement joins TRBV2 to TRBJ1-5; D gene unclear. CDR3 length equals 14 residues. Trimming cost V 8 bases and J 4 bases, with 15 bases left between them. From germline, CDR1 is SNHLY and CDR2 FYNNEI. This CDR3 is CASLRDGVNQPQHF. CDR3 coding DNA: TGTGCCAGCTTAAGAGACGGAGTAAATCAGCCCCAGCATTTT.

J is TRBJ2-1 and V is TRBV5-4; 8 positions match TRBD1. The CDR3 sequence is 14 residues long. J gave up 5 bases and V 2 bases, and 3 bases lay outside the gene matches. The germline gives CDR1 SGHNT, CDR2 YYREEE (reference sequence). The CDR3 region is CASSFQGANNEQFF. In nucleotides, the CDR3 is TGTGCCAGCAGCTTTCAGGGGGCCAACAATGAGCAGTTCTTC. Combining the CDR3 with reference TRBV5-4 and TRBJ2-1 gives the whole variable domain ETGVTQSPTHLIKTRGQQVTLRCSSQSGHNTVSWYQQALGQGPQFIFQYYREEENGRGNFPPRFSGLQFPNYSSELNVNALELDDSALYLCASSFQGANNEQFFGPGTRLTVL.

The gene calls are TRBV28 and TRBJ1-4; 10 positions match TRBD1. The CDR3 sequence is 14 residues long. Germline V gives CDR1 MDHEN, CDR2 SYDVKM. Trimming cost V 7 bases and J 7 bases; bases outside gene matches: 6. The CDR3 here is CASTTDRGVEKLFF. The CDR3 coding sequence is TGTGCCAGCACAACGGACAGGGGGGTTGAAAAACTGTTTTTT.

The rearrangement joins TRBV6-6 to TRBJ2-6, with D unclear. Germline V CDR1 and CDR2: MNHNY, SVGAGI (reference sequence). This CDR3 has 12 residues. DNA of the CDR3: TGTGCTACACACTCTGGGGCCAACGTCCTGACTTTC. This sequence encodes CATHSGANVLTF.

The CDR3 DNA reads TGTGCCAGCACGGGGACTAGCGGGAGAACCGGGGAGCTGTTTTTT. This sequence encodes CASTGTSGRTGELFF. The genes are TRBV6-5 and TRBJ2-2; 14 bases align to TRBD2. This CDR3 is built from 15 residues. The V gene end was trimmed by 7 bases and the J gene end by 5 bases; junction bases not matched to a gene: 3. CDR1 and CDR2 from the germline V gene are MNHEY and SVGAGI.

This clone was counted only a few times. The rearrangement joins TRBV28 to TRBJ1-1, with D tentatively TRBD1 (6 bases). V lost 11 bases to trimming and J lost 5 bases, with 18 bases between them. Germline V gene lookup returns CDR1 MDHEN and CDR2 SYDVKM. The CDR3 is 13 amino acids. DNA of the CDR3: TGTGCCTGTCACTTCACAGGGCGGACTGAAGCTTTCTTT. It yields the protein CACHFTGRTEAFF.

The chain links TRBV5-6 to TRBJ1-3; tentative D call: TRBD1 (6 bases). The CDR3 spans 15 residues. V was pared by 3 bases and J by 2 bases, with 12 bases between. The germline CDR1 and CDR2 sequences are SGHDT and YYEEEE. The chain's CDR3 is CASSWTVGAGNTIYF. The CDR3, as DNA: TGTGCCAGCAGCTGGACAGTAGGTGCTGGAAACACCATATATTTT.

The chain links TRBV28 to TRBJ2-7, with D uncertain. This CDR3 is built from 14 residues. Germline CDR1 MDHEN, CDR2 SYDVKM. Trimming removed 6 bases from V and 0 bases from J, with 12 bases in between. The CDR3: CASRLLRSSYEQYF. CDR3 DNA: TGTGCCAGCAGGCTACTTAGGAGCTCCTACGAGCAGTACTTC. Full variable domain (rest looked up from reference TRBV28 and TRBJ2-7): DVKVTQSSRYLVKRTGEKVFLECVQDMDHENMFWYRQDPGLGLRLIYFSYDVKMKEKGDIPEGYSVSREKKERFSLILESASTNQTSMYLCASRLLRSSYEQYFGPGTRLTVT.

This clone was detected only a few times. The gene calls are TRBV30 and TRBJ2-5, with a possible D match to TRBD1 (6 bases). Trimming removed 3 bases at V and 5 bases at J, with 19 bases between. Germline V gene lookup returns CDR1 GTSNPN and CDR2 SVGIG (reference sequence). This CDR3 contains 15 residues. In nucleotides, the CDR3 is TGTGCCTGGAGAGCAGGGGTCATCGGAAAGGAGACCCAGTACTTC. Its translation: CAWRAGVIGKETQYF.

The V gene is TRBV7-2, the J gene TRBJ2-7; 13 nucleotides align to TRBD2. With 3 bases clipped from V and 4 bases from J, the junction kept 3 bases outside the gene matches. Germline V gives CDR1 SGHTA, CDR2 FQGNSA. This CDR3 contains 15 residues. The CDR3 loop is CASSFGLAGAYEQYF. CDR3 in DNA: TGTGCCAGCAGCTTCGGACTAGCGGGAGCTTACGAGCAGTACTTC.

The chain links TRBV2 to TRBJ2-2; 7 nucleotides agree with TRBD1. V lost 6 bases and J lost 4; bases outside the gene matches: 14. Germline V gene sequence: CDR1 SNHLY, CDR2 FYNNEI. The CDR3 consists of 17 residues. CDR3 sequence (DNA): TGTGCCAGCAGAAACAGGGGACATCGGTATAGCACCGGGGAGCTGTTTTTT. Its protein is CASRNRGHRYSTGELFF.

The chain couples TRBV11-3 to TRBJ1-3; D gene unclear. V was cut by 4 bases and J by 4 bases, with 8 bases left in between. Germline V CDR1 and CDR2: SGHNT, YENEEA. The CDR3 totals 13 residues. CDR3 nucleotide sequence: TGTGCCAGCAGCTCGGGTGGAGGAAACACCATATATTTT. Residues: CASSSGGGNTIYF.

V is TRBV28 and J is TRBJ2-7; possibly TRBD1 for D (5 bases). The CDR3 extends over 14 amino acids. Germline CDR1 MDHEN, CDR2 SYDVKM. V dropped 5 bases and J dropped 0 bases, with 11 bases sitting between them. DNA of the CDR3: TGTGCCAGCAGTGTCTCAGGGCTCTCCTACGAGCAGTACTTC. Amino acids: CASSVSGLSYEQYF.

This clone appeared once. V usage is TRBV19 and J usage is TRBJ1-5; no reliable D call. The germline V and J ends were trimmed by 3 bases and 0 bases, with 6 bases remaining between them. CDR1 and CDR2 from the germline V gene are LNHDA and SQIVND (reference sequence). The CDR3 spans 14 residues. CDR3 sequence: CASSIGSSNQPQHF. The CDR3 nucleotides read TGTGCCAGTAGTATTGGGAGTAGCAATCAGCCCCAGCATTTT.

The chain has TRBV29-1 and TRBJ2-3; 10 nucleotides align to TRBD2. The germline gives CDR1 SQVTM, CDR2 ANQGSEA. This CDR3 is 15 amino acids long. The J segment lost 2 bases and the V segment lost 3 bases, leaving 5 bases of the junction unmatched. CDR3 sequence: CSVESSGSPTDTQYF. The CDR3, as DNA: TGCAGCGTTGAGTCTAGCGGGAGCCCCACAGATACGCAGTATTTT.

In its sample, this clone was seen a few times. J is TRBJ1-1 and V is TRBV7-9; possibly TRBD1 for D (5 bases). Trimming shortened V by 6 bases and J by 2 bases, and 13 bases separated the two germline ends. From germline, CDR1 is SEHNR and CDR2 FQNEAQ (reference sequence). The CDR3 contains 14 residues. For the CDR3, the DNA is TGTGCCAGCAGGGACGACAGCGACAACACTGAAGCTTTCTTT. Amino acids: CASRDDSDNTEAFF.

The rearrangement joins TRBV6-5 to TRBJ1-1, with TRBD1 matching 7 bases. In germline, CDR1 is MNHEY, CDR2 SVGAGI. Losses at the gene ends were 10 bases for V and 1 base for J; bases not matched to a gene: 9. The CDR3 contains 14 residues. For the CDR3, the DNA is TGTGCCATCACTGGACAGGTGGAGAACACTGAAGCTTTCTTT. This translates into CAITGQVENTEAFF.

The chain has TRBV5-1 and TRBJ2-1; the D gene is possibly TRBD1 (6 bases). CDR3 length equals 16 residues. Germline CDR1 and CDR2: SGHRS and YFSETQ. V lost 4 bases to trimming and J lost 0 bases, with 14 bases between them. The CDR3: CASSQAGAGSYNEQFF. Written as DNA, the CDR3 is TGCGCCAGCAGCCAGGCAGGGGCCGGCTCCTACAATGAGCAGTTCTTC.

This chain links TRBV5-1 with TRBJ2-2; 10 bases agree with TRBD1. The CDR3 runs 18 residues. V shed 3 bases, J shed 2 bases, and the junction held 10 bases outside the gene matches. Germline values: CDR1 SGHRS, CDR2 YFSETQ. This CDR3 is CASSWDSRTGGNTGELFF. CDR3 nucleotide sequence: TGCGCCAGCAGCTGGGACTCCAGGACAGGGGGTAACACCGGGGAGCTGTTTTTT. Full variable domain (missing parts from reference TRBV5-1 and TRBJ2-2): KAGVTQTPRYLIKTRGQQVTLSCSPISGHRSVSWYQQTPGQGLQFLFEYFSETQRNKGNFPGRFSGRQFSNSRSEMNVSTLELGDSALYLCASSWDSRTGGNTGELFFGEGSRLTVL.

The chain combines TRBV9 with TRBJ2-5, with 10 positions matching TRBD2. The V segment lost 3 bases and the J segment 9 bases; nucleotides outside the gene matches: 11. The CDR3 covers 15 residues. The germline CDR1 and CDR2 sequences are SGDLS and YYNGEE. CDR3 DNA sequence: TGTGCCAGCAGCGCTGATCCTAGCGGGGGCGCGTCCCAGTACTTC. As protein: CASSADPSGGASQYF.

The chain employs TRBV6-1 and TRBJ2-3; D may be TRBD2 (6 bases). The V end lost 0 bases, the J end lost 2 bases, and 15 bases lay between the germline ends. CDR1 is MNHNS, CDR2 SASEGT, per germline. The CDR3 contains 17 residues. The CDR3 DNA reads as TGTGCCAGCAGTGAAGCGTTCGATAGCGGAATCACAGATACGCAGTATTTT. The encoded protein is CASSEAFDSGITDTQYF.

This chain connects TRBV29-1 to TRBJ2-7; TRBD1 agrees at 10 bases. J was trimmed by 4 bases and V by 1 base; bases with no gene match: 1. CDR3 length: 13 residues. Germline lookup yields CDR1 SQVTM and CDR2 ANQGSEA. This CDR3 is CSVEAGQGYEQYF. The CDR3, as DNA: TGCAGCGTTGAAGCGGGACAGGGGTACGAGCAGTACTTC.